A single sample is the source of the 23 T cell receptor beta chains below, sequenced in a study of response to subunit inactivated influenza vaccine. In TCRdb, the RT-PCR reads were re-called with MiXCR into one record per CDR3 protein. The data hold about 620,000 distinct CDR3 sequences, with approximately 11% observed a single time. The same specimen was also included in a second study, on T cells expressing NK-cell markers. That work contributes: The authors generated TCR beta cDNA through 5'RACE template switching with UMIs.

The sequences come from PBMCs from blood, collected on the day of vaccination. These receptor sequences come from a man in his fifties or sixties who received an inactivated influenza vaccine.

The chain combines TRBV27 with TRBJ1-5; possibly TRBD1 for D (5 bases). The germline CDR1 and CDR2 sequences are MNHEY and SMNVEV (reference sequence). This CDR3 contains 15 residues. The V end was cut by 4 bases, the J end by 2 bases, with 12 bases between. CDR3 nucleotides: TGTGCCAGCAGTTCCGAGGGGTCTGGCAATCAGCCCCAGCATTTT. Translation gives CASSSEGSGNQPQHF.

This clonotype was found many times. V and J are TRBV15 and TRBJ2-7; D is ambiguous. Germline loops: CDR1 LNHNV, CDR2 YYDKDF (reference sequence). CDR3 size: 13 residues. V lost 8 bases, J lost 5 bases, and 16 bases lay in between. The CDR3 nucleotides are TGTGCCACCTCTTTTTCTGCGTCCGACGAGCAGTACTTC. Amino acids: CATSFSASDEQYF.

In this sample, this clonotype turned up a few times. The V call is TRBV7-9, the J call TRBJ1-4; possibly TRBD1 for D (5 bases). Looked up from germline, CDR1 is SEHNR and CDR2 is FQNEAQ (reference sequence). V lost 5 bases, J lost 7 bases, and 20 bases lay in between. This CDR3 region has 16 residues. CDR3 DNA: TGTGCCAGCAGCCCGAGCCCCGGCTTTGGGGGTGAAAAACTGTTTTTT. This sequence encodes CASSPSPGFGGEKLFF.

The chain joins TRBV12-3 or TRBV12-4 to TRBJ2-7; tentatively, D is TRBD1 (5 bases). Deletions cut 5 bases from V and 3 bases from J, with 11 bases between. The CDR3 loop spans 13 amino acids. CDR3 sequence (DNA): TGTGCCAGCAGTATACAGGCGAACTACGAGCAGTACTTC. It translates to CASSIQANYEQYF.

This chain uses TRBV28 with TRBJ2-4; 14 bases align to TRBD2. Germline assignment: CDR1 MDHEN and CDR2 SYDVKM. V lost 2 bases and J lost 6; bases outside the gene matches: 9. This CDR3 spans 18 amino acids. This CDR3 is CASSLLYRLAGGINIQYF. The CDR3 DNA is TGTGCCAGCAGTTTACTCTACCGACTAGCGGGGGGGATAAACATTCAGTACTTC.

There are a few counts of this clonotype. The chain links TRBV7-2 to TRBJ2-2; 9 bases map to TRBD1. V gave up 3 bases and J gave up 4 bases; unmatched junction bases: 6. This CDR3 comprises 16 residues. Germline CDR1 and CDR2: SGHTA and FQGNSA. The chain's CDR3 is CASSFSGTGITGELFF. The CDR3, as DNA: TGTGCCAGCAGCTTCTCTGGGACAGGGATCACCGGGGAGCTGTTTTTT.

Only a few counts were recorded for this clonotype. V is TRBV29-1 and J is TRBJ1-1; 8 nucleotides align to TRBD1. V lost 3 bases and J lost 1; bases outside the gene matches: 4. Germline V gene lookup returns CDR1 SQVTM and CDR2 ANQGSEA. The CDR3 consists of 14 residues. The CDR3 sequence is CSVDPGQANTEAFF. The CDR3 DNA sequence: TGCAGCGTTGATCCGGGACAGGCGAACACTGAAGCTTTCTTT.

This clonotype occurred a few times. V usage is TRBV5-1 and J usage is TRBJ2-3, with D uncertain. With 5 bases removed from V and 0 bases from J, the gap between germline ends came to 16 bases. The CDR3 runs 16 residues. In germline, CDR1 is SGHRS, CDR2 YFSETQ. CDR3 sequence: CASSEALSPSTDTQYF. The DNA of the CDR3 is TGCGCCAGCAGTGAGGCGCTCAGTCCTAGCACAGATACGCAGTATTTT.

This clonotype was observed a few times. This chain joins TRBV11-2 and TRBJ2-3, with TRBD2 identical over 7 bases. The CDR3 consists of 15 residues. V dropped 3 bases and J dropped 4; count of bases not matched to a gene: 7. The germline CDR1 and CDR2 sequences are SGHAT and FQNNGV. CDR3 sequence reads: CASSLPGLGADTQYF. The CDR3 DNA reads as TGTGCCAGCAGCTTGCCCGGACTAGGGGCAGATACGCAGTATTTT.

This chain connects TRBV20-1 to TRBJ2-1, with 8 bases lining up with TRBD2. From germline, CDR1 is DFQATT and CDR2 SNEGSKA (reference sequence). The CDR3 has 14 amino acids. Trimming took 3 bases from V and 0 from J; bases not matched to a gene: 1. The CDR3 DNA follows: TGCAGTGCTAGGACTAGCGACTCCTACAATGAGCAGTTCTTC. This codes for CSARTSDSYNEQFF.

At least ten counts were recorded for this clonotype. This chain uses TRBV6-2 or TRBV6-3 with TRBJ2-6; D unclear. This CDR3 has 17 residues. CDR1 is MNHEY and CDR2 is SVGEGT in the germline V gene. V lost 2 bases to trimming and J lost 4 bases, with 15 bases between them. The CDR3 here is CASSYQRRTSGANVLTF. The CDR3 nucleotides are TGTGCCAGCAGTTACCAGAGGAGAACATCAGGGGCCAACGTCCTGACTTTC.

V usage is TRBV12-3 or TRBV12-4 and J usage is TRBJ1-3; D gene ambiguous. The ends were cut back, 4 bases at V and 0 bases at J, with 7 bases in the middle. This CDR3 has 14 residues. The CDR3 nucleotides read TGTGCCAGCAGTTACCAGAGCTCTGGAAACACCATATATTTT. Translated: CASSYQSSGNTIYF.

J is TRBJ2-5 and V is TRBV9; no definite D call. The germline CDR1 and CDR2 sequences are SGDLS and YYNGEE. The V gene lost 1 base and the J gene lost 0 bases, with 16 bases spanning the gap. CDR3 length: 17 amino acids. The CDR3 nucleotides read TGTGCCAGCAGCGTACACCCCGGAAGACTGCACCAAGAGACCCAGTACTTC. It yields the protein CASSVHPGRLHQETQYF. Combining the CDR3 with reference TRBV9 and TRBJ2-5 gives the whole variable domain DSGVTQTPKHLITATGQRVTLRCSPRSGDLSVYWYQQSLDQGLQFLIQYYNGEERAKGNILERFSAQQFPDLHSELNLSSLELGDSALYFCASSVHPGRLHQETQYFGPGTRLLVL.

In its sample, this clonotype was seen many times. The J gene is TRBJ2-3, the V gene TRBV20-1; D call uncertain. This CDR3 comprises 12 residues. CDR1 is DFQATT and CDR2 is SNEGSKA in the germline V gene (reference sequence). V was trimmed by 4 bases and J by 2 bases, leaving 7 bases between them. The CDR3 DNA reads TGCAGTGCTACTCTGTTCACAGATACGCAGTATTTT. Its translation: CSATLFTDTQYF.

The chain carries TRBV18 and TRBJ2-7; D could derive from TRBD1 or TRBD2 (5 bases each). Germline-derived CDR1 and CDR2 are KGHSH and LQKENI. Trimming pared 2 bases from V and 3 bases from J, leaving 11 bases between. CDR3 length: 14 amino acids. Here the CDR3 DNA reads TGTGCCAGCTCACCAGGGGGATCCCACTACGAGCAGTACTTC. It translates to CASSPGGSHYEQYF.

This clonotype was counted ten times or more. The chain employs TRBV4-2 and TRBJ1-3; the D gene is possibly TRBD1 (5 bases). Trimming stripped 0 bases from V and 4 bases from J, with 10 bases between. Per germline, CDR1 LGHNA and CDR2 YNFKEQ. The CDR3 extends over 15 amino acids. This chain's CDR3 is CASSQDPTAGNTIYF. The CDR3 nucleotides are TGTGCCAGCAGCCAAGACCCGACAGCCGGAAACACCATATATTTT.

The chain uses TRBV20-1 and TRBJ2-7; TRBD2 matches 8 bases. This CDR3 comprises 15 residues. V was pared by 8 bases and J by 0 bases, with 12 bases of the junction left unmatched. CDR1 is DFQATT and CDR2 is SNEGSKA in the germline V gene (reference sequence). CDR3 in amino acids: CSPRPGRGGSYEQYF. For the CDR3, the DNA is TGCAGTCCCCGACCGGGACGGGGGGGCTCCTACGAGCAGTACTTC.

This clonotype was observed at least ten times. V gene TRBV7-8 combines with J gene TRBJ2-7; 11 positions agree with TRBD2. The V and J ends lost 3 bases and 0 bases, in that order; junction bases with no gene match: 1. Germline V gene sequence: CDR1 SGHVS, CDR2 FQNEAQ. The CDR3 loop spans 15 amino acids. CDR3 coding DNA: TGTGCCAGCAGCTTTGGGACTAGCGGCTCCTACGAGCAGTACTTC. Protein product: CASSFGTSGSYEQYF. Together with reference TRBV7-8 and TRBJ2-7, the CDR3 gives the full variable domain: GAGVSQSPRYKVAKRGQDVALRCDPISGHVSLFWYQQALGQGPEFLTYFQNEAQLDKSGLPSDRFFAERPEGSVSTLKIQRTQQEDSAVYLCASSFGTSGSYEQYFGPGTRLTVT.

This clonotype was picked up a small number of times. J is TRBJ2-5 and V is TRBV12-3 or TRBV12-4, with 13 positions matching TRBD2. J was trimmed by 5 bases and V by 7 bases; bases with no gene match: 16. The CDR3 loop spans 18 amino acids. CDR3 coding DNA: TGTGCCAGCACCCCAAAGAGATGGACTAGCGGGAGAATTGAGACCCAGTACTTC. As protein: CASTPKRWTSGRIETQYF.

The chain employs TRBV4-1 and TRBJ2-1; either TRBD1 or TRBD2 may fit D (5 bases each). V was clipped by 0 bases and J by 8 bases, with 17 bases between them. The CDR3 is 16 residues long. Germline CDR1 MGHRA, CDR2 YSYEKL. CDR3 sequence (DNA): TGCGCCAGCAGCCAAGATCCCGGGGCAAAGATCCATGAGCAGTTCTTC. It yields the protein CASSQDPGAKIHEQFF.

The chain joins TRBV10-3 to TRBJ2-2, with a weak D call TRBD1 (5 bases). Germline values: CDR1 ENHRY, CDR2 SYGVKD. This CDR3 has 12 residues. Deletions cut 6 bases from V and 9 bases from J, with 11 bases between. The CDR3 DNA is TGTGCCATCAGAACAGGCAGCCGGGAGCTGTTTTTT. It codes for CAIRTGSRELFF.

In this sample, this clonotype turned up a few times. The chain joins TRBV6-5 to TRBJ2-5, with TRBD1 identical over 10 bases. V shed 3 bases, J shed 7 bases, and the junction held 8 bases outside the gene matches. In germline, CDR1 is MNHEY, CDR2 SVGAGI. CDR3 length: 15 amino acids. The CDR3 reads CASSYGGTGAMTQYF. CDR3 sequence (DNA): TGTGCCAGCAGTTATGGCGGGACAGGGGCCATGACCCAGTACTTC.

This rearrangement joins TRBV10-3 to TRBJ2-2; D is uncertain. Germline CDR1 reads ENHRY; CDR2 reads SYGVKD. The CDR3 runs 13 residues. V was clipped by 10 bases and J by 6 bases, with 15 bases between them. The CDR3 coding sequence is TGTGCCACCATACGTGATGGACCCGGGGAGCTGTTTTTT. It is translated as CATIRDGPGELFF.